This T cell receptor (beta chain) was observed in a study of identical twins. Findings and limits, study-wide: Conclusions relied on cross-sectional statistical analysis, not following the same donors. Out-of-frame alpha sequences common to twins exhibited an excess of low generation probability.

This clonotype was seen only a few times. Its target is not known. Germline V gene data show CDR1 as SGHDT and CDR2 as YYEEEE. The CDR3 runs to 15 residues. V dropped 1 base and J dropped 4; count of bases not matched to a gene: 5. After template switching added a universal primer site, the resulting cDNA carried unique molecular identifiers. TCRdb used MiXCR to reprocess the 5' RACE reads, holding one entry per CDR3 protein. Counted here are around 960,000 distinct CDR3 sequences, around an eighth occurring once; the ten biggest clones make up roughly 1.5%. In addition, the sample was reused for a study of yellow fever vaccine responses in identical twins.

The source is a woman between 18 and 29 years old in good health. The sample taken for sequencing was PBMCs. V usage is TRBV5-6 and J usage is TRBJ2-3; 8 nucleotides match TRBD1. Here the CDR3 reads CASSLLDRDADTQYF. In DNA, the CDR3 is TGTGCCAGCAGCTTGTTGGACAGGGACGCAGATACGCAGTATTTT.